This record looks at one T cell receptor (beta chain) sequence and its context. This sample was taken from a study of tumor-infiltrating lymphocytes in oesophageal squamous cell carcinoma. V lost 8 bases to trimming and J lost 4 bases, with 10 bases between them. The CDR3 contains 12 residues. Looked up from germline, CDR1 is SGHTA and CDR2 is FQGNSA. A single record per CDR3 protein comes from TCRdb applying MiXCR to the PCR reads. Among around 12,000 distinct CDR3 sequences listed, 52% were seen once. Specimen: esophageal tumor tissue. J is TRBJ2-3 and V is TRBV7-2; no reliable D call. The receptor was isolated from a female donor with esophageal squamous cell carcinoma. The CDR3 DNA reads TGTGCCAGCGGCCTATCGGCAGATACGCAGTATTTT. Translated: CASGLSADTQYF.